One and the same sample provided the 6 T cell receptor beta chains below, sequenced in a study of cytomegalovirus exposure and HLA in healthy donors. The PCR contained 60 Vbeta and 13 Jbeta primers. Data came from immunoSEQ multiplex PCR; TCRdb stores just in-frame clones and leaves some out. The sample carries roughly 290,000 clones, 80% to 90% recorded once. The sample comprised PBMCs. The origin of the receptors is a young woman in good health and CMV-seronegative.

This chain connects TRBV18 to TRBJ1-1; 8 positions match TRBD1. The CDR3 covers 12 residues. J gave up 5 bases and V 5 bases, and 1 base lay outside the gene matches. Germline assignment: CDR1 KGHSH and CDR2 LQKENI. CDR3 in amino acids: CASSGDRTEAFF. In DNA form, the CDR3 reads TGTGCCAGCTCAGGGGACAGGACTGAAGCTTTCTTT. Full variable domain (outside the CDR3, taken from reference TRBV18 and TRBJ1-1): NAGVMQNPRHLVRRRGQEARLRCSPMKGHSHVYWYRQLPEEGLKFMVYLQKENIIDESGMPKERFSAEFPKEGPSILRIQQVVRGDSAAYFCASSGDRTEAFFGQGTRLTVV.

This sequence joins TRBV6-5 and TRBJ1-1; no reliable D call. The CDR3 is made up of 11 amino acids. Germline V gene lookup returns CDR1 MNHEY and CDR2 SVGAGI. Trimming cost V 8 bases and J 11 bases, with 15 bases left between them. CDR3: CASSNGVEAFF. As DNA, the CDR3 is TGTGCCAGCTCCAACGGGGTGGAGGCTTTCTTT.

A note on this clone: At one end the junction does not follow the germline gene, possibly because of a read error. Other nucleotide sequences in the sample specify the same CDR3. The chain employs TRBV10-3 and TRBJ1-1; a weak D match, TRBD1 (6 bases). Germline-derived CDR1 and CDR2 are ENHRY and SYGVKD. The CDR3 spans 14 residues. The CDR3 loop is CAIRGGEVYTEAFF. In DNA, the CDR3 is TGTGCCATCAGAGGGGGAGAAGTCTACACTGAAGCTTTCTTC.

V is TRBV2 and J is TRBJ1-5; TRBD1 aligns across 8 bases. V lost 7 bases to trimming and J lost 3 bases; unmatched junction nucleotides: 11. Germline assignment: CDR1 SNHLY and CDR2 FYNNEI. The CDR3 extends over 16 amino acids. The CDR3 loop reads CASTAHGTGNNQPQHF. The DNA of the CDR3 is TGTGCCAGCACCGCACACGGGACAGGCAACAATCAGCCCCAGCATTTT.

This CDR3 is CSVGATSTYEQYF. CDR3 in DNA: TGCAGCGTTGGTGCGACTTCTACCTACGAGCAGTACTTC. V gene TRBV29-1 combines with J gene TRBJ2-7; D unresolved. The CDR3 totals 13 residues. CDR1 is SQVTM and CDR2 is ANQGSEA in the germline V gene. Deletions cut 4 bases from V and 2 bases from J, with 12 bases between.

This clone was seen just once. The chain uses TRBV30 and TRBJ2-7, with D possibly being TRBD2 (5 bases). This CDR3 region has 13 residues. Looked up from germline, CDR1 is GTSNPN and CDR2 is SVGIG (reference sequence). Trimming removed 1 base at V and 3 bases at J, with 10 bases between. The CDR3 spells CAWSANGDYEQYF. The CDR3 DNA follows: TGTGCCTGGAGTGCTAACGGGGACTACGAGCAGTACTTC.